This T cell receptor beta chain was recorded in a study of cytomegalovirus exposure and HLA in healthy donors. Study overall: Among a few hundred genotyped donors, 80% to 90% fell in the Caucasian-associated ancestry cluster. Study-level results: Apart from CMV serostatus, no immune exposure information was available. TRBV6-2, TRBV6-3 and some other V segments were excluded as indistinguishable.

These donors, healthy bone marrow donors, were studied. The PCR made use of 60 Vbeta and 13 Jbeta primers. Sequencing used immunoSEQ multiplex PCR; TCRdb keeps in-frame clones, though not all of them. Among more than 95,000 clones listed, roughly four fifths were seen once. Worth noting for this clone: Antigen unknown.

This CDR3 comprises 13 residues. Germline loops: CDR1 SEHNR, CDR2 FQNEAQ (reference sequence). With 10 bases clipped from V and 0 bases from J, the junction kept 5 bases outside the gene matches. The source of this sequence is a middle-aged woman in good health and CMV-seronegative. The chain recombines TRBV7-9 with TRBJ2-7; TRBD2 matches at 8 bases. The sequencing sample was made of PBMCs. The CDR3 reads CAISSGSSYEQYF. The CDR3 coding sequence is TGTGCCATCTCAAGCGGGAGCTCCTACGAGCAGTACTTC.